Each of the 24 T cell receptor beta chains below was sequenced from the same sample in a study of T-cell reconstitution after alpha-beta-depleted transplantation in children. It was with unique molecular identifiers that the TCRbeta library was prepared. TCRdb recomputed calls from the PCR reads with MiXCR, one row per CDR3 protein. This sample has some 280,000 distinct CDR3 sequences, with nearly 10% found just once. The sample in question was PBMCs from the stem cell graft donor, obtained from the stem cell graft. Receptors were obtained from a human donor who donated a stem cell graft to a child with SCID.

This chain connects TRBV6-1 to TRBJ1-2, with a tentative D call TRBD1 (5 bases). Per the germline V gene, CDR1 is MNHNS and CDR2 is SASEGT. V was pared by 5 bases and J by 4 bases, with 14 bases between. The CDR3 covers 14 residues. Here the CDR3 DNA reads TGTGCCAGCAGTCCTTCCGACAGTGGCTATGGCTACACCTTC. Translating it yields CASSPSDSGYGYTF.

This clonotype was recorded at least ten times. V usage is TRBV4-1 and J usage is TRBJ2-2; 9 nucleotides line up with TRBD1. Germline-derived CDR1 and CDR2 are MGHRA and YSYEKL. V shed 4 bases and J 1 base; nucleotides not matched to a gene: 10. The CDR3 consists of 18 residues. CDR3 in DNA: TGCGCCAGCAGCCGCTATATTTCGGGACAGGGGAACACCGGGGAGCTGTTTTTT. It is translated as CASSRYISGQGNTGELFF.

The chain combines TRBV20-1 with TRBJ2-2, with 10 nucleotides matching TRBD2. Germline CDR1 DFQATT, CDR2 SNEGSKA (reference sequence). V gave up 0 bases and J gave up 4 bases; unmatched junction bases: 8. The CDR3 extends over 17 amino acids. The chain's CDR3 is CSARDYSGGAVTGELFF. In DNA form, the CDR3 reads TGCAGTGCTAGAGATTACAGCGGGGGGGCTGTCACCGGGGAGCTGTTTTTT.

This clonotype was seen more than once but under ten times. The rearrangement uses TRBV20-1 and TRBJ2-5, with 10 bases matching TRBD2. Germline V gene lookup returns CDR1 DFQATT and CDR2 SNEGSKA (reference sequence). V dropped 3 bases and J dropped 2; count of bases not matched to a gene: 3. The CDR3 has 14 residues. The CDR3 is CSASRTSGQETQYF. CDR3 nucleotide sequence: TGCAGTGCTAGCCGGACTAGCGGACAAGAGACCCAGTACTTC.

This clonotype was seen at least ten times. V gene TRBV3-1 combines with J gene TRBJ1-5; D remains unclear. The CDR3 runs to 13 residues. Germline V lookup: CDR1 LGHDT, CDR2 YNNKEL (reference sequence). Trimming removed 0 bases at V and 5 bases at J, with 5 bases between. The CDR3: CASSQEKYQPQHF. CDR3 in DNA: TGTGCCAGCAGCCAAGAGAAGTATCAGCCCCAGCATTTT.

The J gene is TRBJ2-1, the V gene TRBV9, with D maybe TRBD2 (5 bases). This CDR3 has 15 residues. Germline assignment: CDR1 SGDLS and CDR2 YYNGEE. The V and J ends lost 3 bases and 0 bases respectively, with 10 bases between them. The CDR3 reads CASSELVSSYNEQFF. The CDR3 DNA sequence: TGTGCCAGCAGCGAACTAGTGAGCTCCTACAATGAGCAGTTCTTC.

This clonotype was detected only a few times. Here the CDR3 DNA reads TGTGCCAGCAGCTTGCTACGGGGGAGGTACAATGAGCAGTTCTTC. This gives the protein CASSLLRGRYNEQFF. The chain is built from TRBV5-6 and TRBJ2-1, with D possibly matching TRBD2 (6 bases). Germline lookup yields CDR1 SGHDT and CDR2 YYEEEE. The CDR3 runs to 15 residues. The germline V and J ends were trimmed by 1 base and 4 bases, with 12 bases remaining between them.

This clonotype was picked up many times. The rearrangement links TRBV9 to TRBJ2-3; D not certain. Per the germline V gene, CDR1 is SGDLS and CDR2 is YYNGEE. The CDR3 runs to 14 residues. Trimming removed 0 bases at V and 3 bases at J, with 8 bases between. The chain's CDR3 is CASSVEIRTDTQYF. DNA for the CDR3: TGTGCCAGCAGCGTAGAGATCAGGACAGATACGCAGTATTTT.

This clonotype was counted between two and nine times. The chain joins TRBV6-4 to TRBJ2-1; 9 bases agree with TRBD2. The V segment lost 8 bases and the J segment 1 base; nucleotides outside the gene matches: 3. Germline lookup yields CDR1 MRHNA and CDR2 SNTAGT. This CDR3 contains 14 residues. The DNA for the CDR3 is TGTGCCAGCGGTAGCGGGGGTTCCTACAATGAGCAGTTCTTC. Its protein is CASGSGGSYNEQFF.

V gene TRBV7-2 combines with J gene TRBJ2-7; 15 bases are a match to TRBD2. V trimming: 6 bases; J trimming: 2 bases; junction bases outside the gene matches: 2. The CDR3 is 15 amino acids. Per germline, CDR1 SGHTA and CDR2 FQGNSA. For the CDR3, the DNA is TGTGCCAGCAGAAGGACTAGCGGGGGGGCCTACGAGCAGTACTTC. Amino acids: CASRRTSGGAYEQYF.

The chain couples TRBV20-1 to TRBJ2-1; no definite D call. Between the trimmed V and J ends, which lost 6 bases and 6 bases, there was a span of 9 bases. This CDR3 comprises 11 residues. Germline CDR1 reads DFQATT; CDR2 reads SNEGSKA (reference sequence). For the CDR3, the DNA is TGCAGTGCCCAACCTGGCAATGAGCAGTTCTTC. This sequence encodes CSAQPGNEQFF.

The sample holds a few counts of this clonotype. The J gene is TRBJ1-1, the V gene TRBV5-1; D perhaps matches TRBD1 (6 bases). Trimming removed 2 bases from V and 0 bases from J, with 11 bases in between. The CDR3 is 15 amino acids. CDR1 and CDR2 from the germline V gene are SGHRS and YFSETQ. The CDR3 nucleotides read TGCGCCAGCAGCTTTGCAGGGGCCATGAACACTGAAGCTTTCTTT. It codes for CASSFAGAMNTEAFF.

This clonotype was counted a few times. The chain uses TRBV3-1 and TRBJ2-3, with TRBD2 matching 10 bases. The CDR3 has 19 amino acids. The junction had 12 bases not matched to a gene; V was cut back by 0 bases and J by 3 bases. Germline V lookup: CDR1 LGHDT, CDR2 YNNKEL (reference sequence). This CDR3 is CASSQDPSGGALGTDTQYF. DNA of the CDR3: TGTGCCAGCAGCCAAGACCCCAGCGGGGGGGCCTTGGGTACAGATACGCAGTATTTT.

The V call is TRBV14, the J call TRBJ2-6; either TRBD1 or TRBD2 may fit D (6 bases each). Trimming shortened V by 2 bases and J by 4 bases, and 9 bases separated the two germline ends. The CDR3 loop spans 15 amino acids. In germline, CDR1 is SGHDN, CDR2 FVKESK. The CDR3 here is CASSQTGAGANVLTF. The CDR3 region has the DNA TGTGCCAGCAGCCAAACGGGGGCCGGGGCCAACGTCCTGACTTTC.

V gene TRBV29-1 combines with J gene TRBJ2-7, with D possibly matching TRBD1 (5 bases). CDR1 is SQVTM and CDR2 is ANQGSEA in the germline V gene. Trimming stripped 7 bases from V and 1 base from J, with 8 bases between. The CDR3 has 11 residues. Here the CDR3 reads CSAQGSYEQYF. The CDR3 coding sequence is TGCAGCGCCCAGGGTTCCTACGAGCAGTACTTC.

There are a few counts of this clonotype. The chain is built from TRBV12-3 or TRBV12-4 and TRBJ1-3, with TRBD1 matching 7 bases. This CDR3 is built from 14 residues. V shed 3 bases and J 8 bases; nucleotides not matched to a gene: 7. The CDR3 bases are TGTGCCAGCAGTTTGAGGGGGCGGTGGGACACCATATATTTT. This codes for CASSLRGRWDTIYF.

The table lists this clonotype with many counts. This chain links TRBV5-1 with TRBJ2-7, with 9 bases lining up with TRBD1. The CDR3 is 14 amino acids. Germline CDR1 SGHRS, CDR2 YFSETQ. Trimming took 2 bases from V and 3 from J; bases not matched to a gene: 3. In DNA form, the CDR3 reads TGCGCCAGCAGCTTTGGGACAGGGAACTACGAGCAGTACTTC. Translated, it gives CASSFGTGNYEQYF. Complete variable domain (other parts from reference TRBV5-1 and TRBJ2-7): KAGVTQTPRYLIKTRGQQVTLSCSPISGHRSVSWYQQTPGQGLQFLFEYFSETQRNKGNFPGRFSGRQFSNSRSEMNVSTLELGDSALYLCASSFGTGNYEQYFGPGTRLTVT.

This clonotype was recorded at least ten times. The V gene is TRBV24-1, the J gene TRBJ2-1; tentatively, D is TRBD2 (6 bases). V was trimmed by 5 bases and J by 6 bases, leaving 7 bases between them. This CDR3 has 12 residues. Germline V lookup: CDR1 KGHDR, CDR2 SFDVKD. The CDR3 DNA sequence: TGTGCCACCAGTGTGGAGGGCAATGAGCAGTTCTTC. Translation: CATSVEGNEQFF.

The J gene is TRBJ2-6, the V gene TRBV11-1; 7 bases match TRBD1. V was clipped by 4 bases and J by 1 base; unmatched bases: 10. The CDR3 extends over 18 amino acids. Germline V gene lookup returns CDR1 SGHAT and CDR2 FQDESV (reference sequence). The CDR3 bases are TGTGCCAGCAGCTCAACAGGGGTCGGAGGATCTGGGGCCAACGTCCTGACTTTC. This gives the protein CASSSTGVGGSGANVLTF.

A remark on this clonotype: This may come from a read error, since a much larger clone is one base off. V is TRBV20-1 and J is TRBJ1-1; D gene ambiguous. Trimming took 4 bases from V and 0 from J, leaving 6 bases between them. This CDR3 is built from 12 residues. Germline CDR1 reads DFQATT; CDR2 reads SNEGSKA (reference sequence). The CDR3 DNA reads TGCAGTGCTAAAGGACTGAACACTGAAGCTTTCTTT. It is translated as CSAKGLNTEAFF.

This clonotype was seen a handful of times. This could be a read error, since a much larger clone is one nucleotide away. The rearrangement links TRBV7-6 to TRBJ2-4, with D maybe TRBD1 (5 bases). Germline lookup yields CDR1 SGHVS and CDR2 FNYEAQ. The CDR3 has 15 residues. CDR3 protein: CASTEIQGSKNSQYF. Written as DNA, the CDR3 is TGTGCCAGCACCGAAATCCAGGGAAGCAAAAACAGTCAGTACTTC.

V gene TRBV5-1 combines with J gene TRBJ2-2; weak D call: TRBD1 (6 bases). Trimming pared 0 bases from V and 4 bases from J, leaving 10 bases between. CDR3 size: 15 residues. Germline V gene sequence: CDR1 SGHRS, CDR2 YFSETQ. As DNA, the CDR3 is TGCGCCAGCAGCTTGGTCCCGGACAGCACCGGGGAGCTGTTTTTT. Protein: CASSLVPDSTGELFF.

This clonotype was observed a few times. This sequence joins TRBV6-4 and TRBJ2-7; TRBD1 matches 10 bases. V trimming: 2 bases; J trimming: 6 bases; junction bases outside the gene matches: 1. The CDR3 contains 13 residues. Germline CDR1 and CDR2: MRHNA and SNTAGT. The CDR3 protein is CASSDGDRGEQYF. The CDR3 region has the DNA TGTGCCAGCAGTGACGGGGACAGGGGCGAGCAGTACTTC.

The chain employs TRBV5-1 and TRBJ2-3; 7 bases fit TRBD1. Germline V CDR1 and CDR2: SGHRS, YFSETQ. CDR3 length equals 15 residues. V gave up 4 bases and J gave up 0 bases; unmatched junction bases: 5. DNA of the CDR3: TGCGCCAGCAGCGGATGGACAGGAAGCACAGATACGCAGTATTTT. Amino acids: CASSGWTGSTDTQYF.